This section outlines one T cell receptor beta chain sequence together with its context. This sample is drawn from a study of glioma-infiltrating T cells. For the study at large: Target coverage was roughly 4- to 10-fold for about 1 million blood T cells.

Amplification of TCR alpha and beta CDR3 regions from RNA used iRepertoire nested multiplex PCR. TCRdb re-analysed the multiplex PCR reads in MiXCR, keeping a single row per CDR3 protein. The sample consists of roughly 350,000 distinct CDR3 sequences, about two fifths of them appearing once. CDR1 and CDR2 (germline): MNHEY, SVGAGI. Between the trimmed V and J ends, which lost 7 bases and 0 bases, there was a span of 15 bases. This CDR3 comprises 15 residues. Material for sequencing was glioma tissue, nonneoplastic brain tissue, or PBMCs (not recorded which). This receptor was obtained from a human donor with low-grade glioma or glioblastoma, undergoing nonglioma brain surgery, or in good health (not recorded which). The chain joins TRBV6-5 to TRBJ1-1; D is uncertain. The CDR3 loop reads CASTTHSAMNTEAFF. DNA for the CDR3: TGTGCCAGCACTACTCACAGTGCCATGAACACTGAAGCTTTCTTT.